This is a list of T cell receptor beta chains from one sample in a study of blood T cell repertoires in COVID-19. Here immunoSEQ multiplex PCR was the method, and the copy in TCRdb shows in-frame clones only, minus some. Altogether 150,000 to 200,000 clones are present, around four fifths being singletons, with the ten largest covering 0.9% to 0.95%. Specimen: peripheral blood. The receptors were gathered from a man aged 55 to 70 with COVID-19, enrolled during active disease. The CDR3 runs from the conserved cysteine through the conserved F or W. A D gene is named only where the DNA matches it firmly. Expanded clones get a size class; other rows say once, few or many, or leave the size out.

V gene,clone size,J gene,D gene,CDR3 protein,CDR3 DNA
TRBV5-8,.,TRBJ2-4,.,CASSSSWGRGIQYF,TGTGCCAGCAGCTCTAGTTGGGGGCGAGGCATTCAGTACTTC
TRBV5-4,.,TRBJ1-5,.,CASSLFEENENQPQHF,TGTGCCAGCAGCTTGTTTGAAGAGAACGAGAATCAGCCCCAGCATTTT
TRBV7-2,.,TRBJ1-2,.,CASSLARGTYGYTF,TGTGCCAGCAGCTTAGCGCGGGGCACCTATGGCTACACCTTC
TRBV10-3,.,TRBJ2-1,.,CAIRAERQVNEQFF,TGTGCCATCAGGGCGGAACGACAGGTCAATGAGCAGTTCTTC
TRBV27,few,TRBJ1-4,TRBD1,CASSLSQGAHEKLFF,TGTGCCAGCAGTTTATCGCAGGGGGCCCATGAAAAACTGTTTTTT
TRBV2,.,TRBJ2-1,.,CASSTGGDEQFF,TGTGCCAGCAGTACAGGGGGGGATGAGCAGTTCTTC
TRBV19,.,TRBJ2-2,.,CASSIGPGRNVYTGELFF,TGTGCCAGTAGTATAGGTCCAGGGCGTAACGTCTACACCGGGGAGCTGTTTTTT
TRBV27,.,TRBJ1-1,.,CASSLSRVSGAEAFF,TGTGCCAGCAGTTTATCGAGAGTTTCAGGGGCTGAAGCTTTCTTT
TRBV15,.,TRBJ1-1,.,CATAQDIIWAEAFF,TGTGCCACCGCCCAGGACATCATTTGGGCTGAAGCTTTCTTT
TRBV27,.,TRBJ1-6,TRBD1,CASSSGGTAGSPLHF,TGTGCCAGCAGTTCAGGGGGGACAGCGGGTTCACCCCTCCACTTT
TRBV7-2,.,TRBJ1-2,TRBD1,CASSSLPTGVGGYTF,TGTGCCAGCAGCTCACTACCTACAGGGGTGGGTGGCTACACCTTC
TRBV2,once,TRBJ1-2,.,CASRRIFYGYTF,TGTGCCAGCAGGAGAATCTTCTATGGCTACACCTTC
TRBV7-6,.,TRBJ2-3,.,CASSLARAGSTDTQYF,TGTGCCAGCAGCTTAGCCAGGGCAGGGAGCACAGATACGCAGTATTTT
TRBV18,.,TRBJ1-2,TRBD1,CASSQGQGQDYGYTF,TGTGCCAGCTCACAGGGACAGGGGCAGGACTATGGCTACACCTTC
TRBV30,.,TRBJ1-2,.,CAWSVTRPGRYGYTF,TGTGCCTGGAGTGTGACCCGACCGGGGAGGTATGGCTACACCTTC
TRBV9,.,TRBJ1-6,.,CASSAEDRGLSYNSPLHF,TGTGCCAGCAGCGCGGAGGACAGAGGACTCTCCTATAATTCACCCCTCCACTTT
TRBV6-5,.,TRBJ2-7,.,CASSGGTGPKYEQYF,TGTGCCAGTTCTGGAGGGACTGGCCCTAAATACGAGCAGTACTTC
TRBV19,.,TRBJ2-3,.,CASSSPGTQYF,TGTGCCAGTAGTTCCCCGGGTACGCAGTATTTT
TRBV4-1,once,TRBJ1-4,TRBD1,CASSQRTGGTNEKLFF,TGCGCCAGCAGCCAAAGGACAGGGGGCACTAATGAAAAACTGTTTTTT
TRBV4-2,.,TRBJ2-3,TRBD2,CASSQTLAGYTDTQYF,TGTGCCAGCAGCCAAACTCTAGCGGGATACACAGATACGCAGTATTTT
TRBV6-5,.,TRBJ2-1,.,CASQETFHNEQFF,TGTGCCAGCCAAGAGACTTTCCACAATGAGCAGTTCTTC
TRBV6-6,.,TRBJ1-1,.,CASREGGTEAFF,TGTGCCAGCAGGGAGGGAGGCACTGAAGCTTTCTTT
TRBV5-4,once,TRBJ1-1,.,CASSEYESTGSPEAFF,TGTGCCAGCAGCGAGTACGAGTCCACAGGGTCCCCTGAAGCTTTCTTT
TRBV9,.,TRBJ2-1,TRBD2,CASSVTSGNRDEQFF,TGTGCCAGCAGCGTGACTAGCGGGAATCGCGATGAGCAGTTCTTC